These 23 T cell receptor beta chains originate from one sample sequenced in a study of cytomegalovirus exposure and HLA in healthy donors. PCR used 60 Vbeta primers and 13 Jbeta primers. Produced via immunoSEQ multiplex PCR; TCRdb's table is partial and in-frame only. The repertoire consists of around 190,000 clones, with about nine tenths occurring once and the leading ten covering approximately 0.98%. The sample comprised PBMCs. The receptors come from a boy aged 2 to 9 in good health and CMV-seronegative.

For this clone: The junction departs from germline at one end; a sequencing error may be responsible. The V gene is TRBV28, the J gene TRBJ2-4, with D possibly matching TRBD1 (6 bases). In germline, CDR1 is MDHEN, CDR2 SYDVKM. The CDR3 spans 12 residues. The CDR3 nucleotides read TGTGCCAGCAGTTCACCCACCGGGACACCGGACTTC. Protein product: CASSSPTGTPDF. Combining the CDR3 with reference TRBV28 and TRBJ2-4 gives the whole variable domain DVKVTQSSRYLVKRTGEKVFLECVQDMDHENMFWYRQDPGLGLRLIYFSYDVKMKEKGDIPEGYSVSREKKERFSLILESASTNQTSMYLCASSSPTGTPDFGAGTRLSVL.

The CDR3 region is CAISEYRSDTEAFF. As DNA, the CDR3 is TGTGCCATCAGTGAATACAGGTCGGACACTGAAGCTTTCTTT. This chain joins TRBV10-3 and TRBJ1-1; D might be TRBD1 (5 bases). This CDR3 contains 14 residues. V lost 3 bases to trimming and J lost 3 bases, with 11 bases between them. From germline, CDR1 is ENHRY and CDR2 SYGVKD.

This chain joins TRBV2 and TRBJ1-1; D is perhaps TRBD1 (6 bases). Germline CDR1 reads SNHLY; CDR2 reads FYNNEI. The CDR3 runs to 12 residues. Trimming cost V 5 bases and J 6 bases, with 10 bases left between them. CDR3 residues: CASSQQGAEAFF. CDR3 nucleotides: TGTGCCAGCAGTCAACAGGGAGCTGAAGCTTTCTTT.

The rearrangement uses TRBV25-1 and TRBJ1-6; tentative D call: TRBD1 (6 bases). The CDR3 extends over 17 amino acids. Germline V gene lookup returns CDR1 MGHDK and CDR2 SYGVNS. The germline V and J ends were trimmed by 1 base and 8 bases, with 18 bases remaining between them. The CDR3, as DNA: TGTGCCAGCAGTGAATTGAGTTCAGCAGGGGATTATTCACCCCTCCACTTT. Amino acid sequence: CASSELSSAGDYSPLHF.

The rearrangement uses TRBV4-1 and TRBJ2-1, with D possibly being TRBD1 (5 bases). This CDR3 is 16 amino acids long. Germline V CDR1 and CDR2: MGHRA, YSYEKL. V shed 0 bases and J shed 6 bases, with 15 bases lying between them. The CDR3 coding sequence is TGCGCCAGCAGCCAAGATCCGTTCGGGCAGGGCAATGAGCAGTTCTTC. This translates into CASSQDPFGQGNEQFF.

CDR3 DNA: TGTGCCAGCAGCTTAGTTTTAGCGGGGGAGTACGAGCAGTACTTC. As protein: CASSLVLAGEYEQYF. This chain connects TRBV11-2 to TRBJ2-7, with 9 bases matching TRBD2. J was trimmed by 4 bases and V by 1 base; bases with no gene match: 5. CDR1 is SGHAT and CDR2 is FQNNGV in the germline V gene. The CDR3 sequence is 15 residues long.

The chain uses TRBV6-4 and TRBJ2-3, with 7 bases aligning to TRBD1. The CDR3 totals 16 residues. V dropped 0 bases and J dropped 4; count of bases not matched to a gene: 7. Per germline, CDR1 MRHNA and CDR2 SNTAGT. Here the CDR3 DNA reads TGTGCCAGCAGTGACTCGGGGACAGCCAACGCAGATACGCAGTATTTT. This codes for CASSDSGTANADTQYF.

V usage is TRBV5-5 and J usage is TRBJ1-2, with a tentative D call TRBD1 (5 bases). The CDR3 has 15 residues. Germline V CDR1 and CDR2: SGHKS, YYEKEE (reference sequence). Trimming stripped 4 bases from V and 4 bases from J, with 17 bases between. CDR3 bases: TGTGCCAGCAGCACCAGGGCCGCCAACTTCTATGGCTACACCTTC. Translated, it gives CASSTRAANFYGYTF.

The chain joins TRBV27 to TRBJ2-5, with D possibly being TRBD2 (6 bases). Gene TRBJ2-7 matches the end of the DNA better, so the J call may be wrong. This CDR3 region has 13 residues. Germline V CDR1 and CDR2: MNHEY, SMNVEV (reference sequence). The DNA for the CDR3 is TGTGCCAGCCGGGACTCAAGCTCCTACGAGCAGTACTTC. As protein: CASRDSSSYEQYF.

The CDR3 sequence is CASSTLQGHSPLHF. The CDR3, as DNA: TGTGCCAGCAGCACCCTGCAGGGTCACTCACCCCTCCACTTT. This chain links TRBV11-2 with TRBJ1-6, with D maybe TRBD1 (5 bases). The CDR3 runs 14 residues. The germline V and J ends were trimmed by 5 bases and 10 bases, with 15 bases remaining between them. Germline CDR1 SGHAT, CDR2 FQNNGV.

The J gene is TRBJ2-7, the V gene TRBV2, with TRBD2 identical over 10 bases. This CDR3 has 14 residues. The germline V gene has CDR1 SNHLY and CDR2 FYNNEI. V shed 6 bases, J shed 4 bases, and the junction held 6 bases outside the gene matches. DNA for the CDR3: TGTGCCAGCAGGAAAGCGGGGGGGAAGTACGAGCAGTACTTC. This sequence encodes CASRKAGGKYEQYF.

J is TRBJ1-3 and V is TRBV7-6; a weak D match, TRBD1 (6 bases). CDR3 length: 16 residues. The germline V gene has CDR1 SGHVS and CDR2 FNYEAQ. V lost 0 bases to trimming and J lost 0 bases, with 9 bases between them. The CDR3 bases are TGTGCCAGCAGCTTAGCGGGGGCAGACTCTGGAAACACCATATATTTT. Translated, it gives CASSLAGADSGNTIYF.

The rearrangement joins TRBV23-1 to TRBJ2-2; a possible D gene is TRBD1 (6 bases). TRBV23-1 is an ORF, with its function uncertain. The CDR3 consists of 13 residues. V shed 6 bases and J shed 8 bases, with 13 bases lying between them. This CDR3 reads CASSCAGTGELFF. In DNA form, the CDR3 reads TGCGCCAGCAGCTGCGCCGGGACAGGGGAGCTGTTTTTT.

The chain combines TRBV30 with TRBJ1-2, with unresolved D. Trimming removed 7 bases at V and 9 bases at J, with 18 bases between. Germline loops: CDR1 GTSNPN, CDR2 SVGIG (reference sequence). The CDR3 sequence is 12 residues long. CDR3 amino acids: CALTKGPGSYTF. The CDR3 DNA reads TGTGCCTTGACCAAAGGACCGGGAAGCTACACCTTC. The full variable domain, rest sourced from reference TRBV30 and TRBJ1-2, is SQTIHQWPATLVQPVGSPLSLECTVEGTSNPNLYWYRQAAGRGLQLLFYSVGIGQISSEVPQNLSASRPQDRQFILSSKKLLLSDSGFYLCALTKGPGSYTFGSGTRLTVV.

The V call is TRBV30, the J call TRBJ1-5; 10 bases are shared with TRBD1. Germline V gives CDR1 GTSNPN, CDR2 SVGIG (reference sequence). The CDR3 is 15 amino acids. Losses at the gene ends were 0 bases for V and 6 bases for J; bases not matched to a gene: 5. The chain's CDR3 is CAWSVRDRGSQPQHF. The CDR3 DNA reads as TGTGCCTGGAGTGTCCGGGACAGGGGAAGTCAGCCCCAGCATTTT.

The gene calls are TRBV5-6 and TRBJ1-2, with 8 bases matching TRBD1. CDR3 length: 16 residues. J was trimmed by 7 bases and V by 0 bases; bases with no gene match: 11. CDR1 SGHDT and CDR2 YYEEEE come from the germline V gene. The chain's CDR3 is CASSLARGLLFFGYTF. In nucleotides, the CDR3 is TGTGCCAGCAGCTTGGCCAGGGGGCTTCTTTTTTTTGGCTACACCTTC.

The chain is built from TRBV2 and TRBJ1-1, with 7 bases matching TRBD1. V was clipped by 10 bases and J by 6 bases; unmatched bases: 8. Germline V CDR1 and CDR2: SNHLY, FYNNEI. The CDR3 length is 12 residues. Written as DNA, the CDR3 is TGTGCCACTAGAGGGGGCAGGGCTGAAGCTTTCTTT. It translates to CATRGGRAEAFF.

This chain connects TRBV5-1 to TRBJ2-3, with D hard to call. This CDR3 contains 15 residues. Germline V gives CDR1 SGHRS, CDR2 YFSETQ. With 5 bases removed from V and 2 bases from J, the gap between germline ends came to 15 bases. The CDR3 DNA is TGCGCCAGCAGTTCCGACTTAGCCCCCACAGATACGCAGTATTTT. Its protein product is CASSSDLAPTDTQYF. The full variable domain, rest sourced from reference TRBV5-1 and TRBJ2-3, is KAGVTQTPRYLIKTRGQQVTLSCSPISGHRSVSWYQQTPGQGLQFLFEYFSETQRNKGNFPGRFSGRQFSNSRSEMNVSTLELGDSALYLCASSSDLAPTDTQYFGPGTRLTVL.

The rearrangement uses TRBV29-1 and TRBJ2-3, with 7 bases matching TRBD1. Germline CDR1 reads SQVTM; CDR2 reads ANQGSEA. CDR3 size: 14 residues. After removal of 5 bases from V and 1 base from J, the junction contained 6 bases not matched to a gene. The CDR3 spells CSVPYQGGTDTQYF. In DNA form, the CDR3 reads TGCAGCGTTCCCTACCAGGGGGGCACAGATACGCAGTATTTT.

The chain carries TRBV7-2 and TRBJ1-1; TRBD1 might be the D (5 bases). This CDR3 is built from 13 residues. V shed 1 base and J shed 6 bases, with 9 bases lying between them. CDR1 and CDR2 from the germline V gene are SGHTA and FQGNSA. CDR3 DNA: TGTGCCAGCAGCTTAGATCCAGGGCCTGAAGCTTTCTTT. It yields the protein CASSLDPGPEAFF.

The chain combines TRBV2 with TRBJ2-2; 7 bases fit TRBD1. Germline V gives CDR1 SNHLY, CDR2 FYNNEI. The V and J ends lost 4 bases and 5 bases, in that order; junction bases with no gene match: 16. The CDR3 covers 18 residues. CDR3 residues: CASSGPGETGIVTGELFF. The CDR3 nucleotides are TGTGCCAGCAGTGGTCCAGGGGAGACAGGGATCGTGACCGGGGAGCTGTTTTTT. Supplemented by reference TRBV2 and TRBJ2-2, the full variable domain reads EPEVTQTPSHQVTQMGQEVILRCVPISNHLYFYWYRQILGQKVEFLVSFYNNEISEKSEIFDDQFSVERPDGSNFTLKIRSTKLEDSAMYFCASSGPGETGIVTGELFFGEGSRLTVL.

CDR3 sequence: CASSSQGAGTDTQYF. Written as DNA, the CDR3 is TGCGCCAGCAGCTCTCAGGGGGCAGGTACAGATACGCAGTATTTT. This chain uses TRBV5-1 with TRBJ2-3, with 8 bases matching TRBD1. The V gene end was trimmed by 3 bases and the J gene end by 3 bases; junction bases not matched to a gene: 6. The germline V gene has CDR1 SGHRS and CDR2 YFSETQ. CDR3 size: 15 residues. Based on the CDR3 plus reference TRBV5-1 and TRBJ2-3, the full variable domain is KAGVTQTPRYLIKTRGQQVTLSCSPISGHRSVSWYQQTPGQGLQFLFEYFSETQRNKGNFPGRFSGRQFSNSRSEMNVSTLELGDSALYLCASSSQGAGTDTQYFGPGTRLTVL.

The CDR3 coding sequence is TGCGCCAGCAGTTTTAACCAGGGGGCACCTAATGAAAAACTGTTTTTT. This sequence encodes CASSFNQGAPNEKLFF. This sequence joins TRBV5-1 and TRBJ1-4; 8 bases match TRBD1. The germline V gene encodes CDR1 SGHRS and CDR2 YFSETQ. V was pared by 5 bases and J by 3 bases, with 9 bases of the junction left unmatched. The CDR3 runs 16 residues.